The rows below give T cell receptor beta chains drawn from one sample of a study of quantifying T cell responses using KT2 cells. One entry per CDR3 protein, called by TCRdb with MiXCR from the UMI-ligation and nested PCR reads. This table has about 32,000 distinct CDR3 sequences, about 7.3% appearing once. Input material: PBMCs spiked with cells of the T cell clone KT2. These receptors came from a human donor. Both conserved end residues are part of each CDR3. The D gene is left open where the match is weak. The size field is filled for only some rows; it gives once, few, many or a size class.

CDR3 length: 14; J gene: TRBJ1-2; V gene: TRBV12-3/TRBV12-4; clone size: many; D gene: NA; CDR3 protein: CASSPQQIQGGYTF; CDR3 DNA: TGTGCCAGCAGTCCACAGCAGATCCAAGGGGGCTACACCTTC
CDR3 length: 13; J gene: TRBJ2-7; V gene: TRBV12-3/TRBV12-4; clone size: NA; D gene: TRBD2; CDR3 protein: CASSTGGPDEQYF; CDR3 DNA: TGTGCCAGCAGCACGGGGGGGCCGGACGAGCAGTACTTC
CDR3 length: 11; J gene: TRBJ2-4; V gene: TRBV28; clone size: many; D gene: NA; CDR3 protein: CASRTKNIQYF; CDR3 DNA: TGTGCCAGCAGGACCAAAAACATTCAGTACTTC
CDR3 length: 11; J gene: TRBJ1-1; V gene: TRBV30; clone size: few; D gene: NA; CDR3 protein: CAWGHGIEAFF; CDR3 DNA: TGTGCCTGGGGACATGGGATCGAAGCTTTCTTT
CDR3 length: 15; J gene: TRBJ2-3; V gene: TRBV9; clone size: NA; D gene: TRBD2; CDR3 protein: CASSVDAGGPDTQYF; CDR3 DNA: TGTGCCAGCAGCGTAGATGCGGGAGGCCCGGATACGCAGTATTTT
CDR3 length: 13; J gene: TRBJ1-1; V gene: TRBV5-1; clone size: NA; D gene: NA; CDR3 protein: CASSLAEGTEAFF; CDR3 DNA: TGCGCCAGCAGCTTGGCCGAGGGGACTGAAGCTTTCTTT
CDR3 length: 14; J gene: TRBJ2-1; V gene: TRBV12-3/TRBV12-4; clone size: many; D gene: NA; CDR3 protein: CASSALVTYNEQFF; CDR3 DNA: TGTGCCAGCAGTGCTCTGGTTACCTACAATGAGCAGTTCTTC
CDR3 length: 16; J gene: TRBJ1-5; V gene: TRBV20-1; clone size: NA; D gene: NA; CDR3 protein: CSASLGQAYSNQPQHF; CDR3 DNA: TGCAGTGCTAGCCTAGGACAAGCATATAGCAATCAGCCCCAGCATTTT
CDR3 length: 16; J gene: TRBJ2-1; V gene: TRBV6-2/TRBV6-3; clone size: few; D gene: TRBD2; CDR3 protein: CASIPGTSGRLDEQFF; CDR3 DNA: TGTGCCAGCATTCCCGGGACTAGCGGGAGGCTGGATGAGCAGTTCTTC
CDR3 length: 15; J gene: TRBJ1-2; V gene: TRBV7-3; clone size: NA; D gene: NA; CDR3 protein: CASSFLHRTGYGYTF; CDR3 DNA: TGTGCCAGCAGCTTCCTACACCGGACGGGCTATGGCTACACCTTC
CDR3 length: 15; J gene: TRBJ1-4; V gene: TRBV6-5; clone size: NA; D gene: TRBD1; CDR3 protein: CASSYGTGGREKLFF; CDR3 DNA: TGTGCCAGCAGTTACGGGACAGGGGGGCGAGAAAAACTGTTTTTT
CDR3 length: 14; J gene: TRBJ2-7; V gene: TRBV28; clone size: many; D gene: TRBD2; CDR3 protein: CASLRTSGTYEQYF; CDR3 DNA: TGTGCCAGCCTGCGGACTAGCGGAACCTACGAGCAGTACTTC
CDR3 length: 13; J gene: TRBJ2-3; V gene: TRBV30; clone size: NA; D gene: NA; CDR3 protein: CAWKSGGTDTQYF; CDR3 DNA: TGTGCCTGGAAGTCGGGGGGCACAGATACGCAGTATTTT
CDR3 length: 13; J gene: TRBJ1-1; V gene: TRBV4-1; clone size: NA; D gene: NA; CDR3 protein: CASSRESNTEAFF; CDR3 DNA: TGCGCCAGCAGCCGAGAGTCGAACACTGAAGCTTTCTTT
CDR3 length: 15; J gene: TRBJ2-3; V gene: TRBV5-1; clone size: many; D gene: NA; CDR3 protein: CASSGGRISTDTQYF; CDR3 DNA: TGCGCCAGCAGCGGAGGTAGGATCAGCACAGATACGCAGTATTTT
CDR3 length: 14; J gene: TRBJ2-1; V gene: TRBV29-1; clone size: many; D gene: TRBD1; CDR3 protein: CSVDMTGSHNEQFF; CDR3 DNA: TGCAGCGTTGATATGACAGGGTCGCACAATGAGCAGTTCTTC
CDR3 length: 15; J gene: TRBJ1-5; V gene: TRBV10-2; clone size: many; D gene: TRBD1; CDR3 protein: CASSESGRGQGPQHF; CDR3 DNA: TGCGCCAGCAGTGAGTCAGGCAGGGGGCAAGGGCCCCAGCATTTT
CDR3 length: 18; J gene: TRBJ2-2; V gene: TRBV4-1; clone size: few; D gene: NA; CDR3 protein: CASSQAFLSRDNTGELFF; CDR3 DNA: TGCGCCAGCAGCCAAGCGTTCTTATCCAGGGACAACACCGGGGAGCTGTTTTTT
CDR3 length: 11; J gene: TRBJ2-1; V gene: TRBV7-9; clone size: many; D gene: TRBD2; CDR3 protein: CASRNGRGQFF; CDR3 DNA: TGTGCCAGCAGGAACGGGAGGGGGCAGTTCTTC
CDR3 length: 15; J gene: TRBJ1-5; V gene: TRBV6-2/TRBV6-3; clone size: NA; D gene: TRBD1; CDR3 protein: CASRPPTGSNQPQHF; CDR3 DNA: TGTGCCAGCAGACCGCCGACAGGGAGCAATCAGCCCCAGCATTTT
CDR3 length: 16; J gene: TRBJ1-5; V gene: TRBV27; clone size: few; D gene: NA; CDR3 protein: CASSLRGELLGQPQHF; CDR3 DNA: TGTGCCAGCAGTTTGAGGGGAGAGTTATTGGGTCAGCCCCAGCATTTT
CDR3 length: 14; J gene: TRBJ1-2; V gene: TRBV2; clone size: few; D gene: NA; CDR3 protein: CASSVELPTGGYTF; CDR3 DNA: TGTGCCAGCAGTGTAGAGCTACCTACGGGGGGCTACACCTTC
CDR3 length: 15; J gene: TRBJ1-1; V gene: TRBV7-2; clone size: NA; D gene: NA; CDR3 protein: CASSLGGLGNTEAFF; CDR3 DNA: TGTGCCAGCAGCTTGGGGGGCTTAGGGAACACTGAAGCTTTCTTT
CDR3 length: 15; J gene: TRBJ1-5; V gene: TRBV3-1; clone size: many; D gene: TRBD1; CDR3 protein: CASSQGQGTHQPQHF; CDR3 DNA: TGTGCCAGCAGCCAAGGACAGGGGACACATCAGCCCCAGCATTTT
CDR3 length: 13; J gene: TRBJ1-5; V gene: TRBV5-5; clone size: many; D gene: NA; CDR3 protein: CASSLVGGQPQHF; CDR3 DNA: TGTGCCAGCAGCTTGGTCGGGGGTCAGCCCCAGCATTTT
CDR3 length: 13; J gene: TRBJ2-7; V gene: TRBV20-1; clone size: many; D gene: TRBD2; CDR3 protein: CSLPLALAGEQYF; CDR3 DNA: TGCAGTCTTCCCCTAGCACTAGCGGGGGAGCAGTACTTC
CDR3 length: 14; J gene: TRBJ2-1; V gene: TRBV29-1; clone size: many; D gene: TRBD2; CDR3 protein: CSVSRAGGSNEQFF; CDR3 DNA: TGCAGCGTCTCCAGGGCGGGGGGGAGTAATGAGCAGTTCTTC
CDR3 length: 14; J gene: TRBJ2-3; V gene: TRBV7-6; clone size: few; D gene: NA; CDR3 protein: CASSLASGPDTQYF; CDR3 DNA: TGTGCCAGCAGCTTAGCGTCGGGTCCTGATACGCAGTATTTT
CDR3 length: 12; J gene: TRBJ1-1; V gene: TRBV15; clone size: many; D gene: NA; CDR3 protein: CATSSDGGIAFF; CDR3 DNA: TGTGCCACCAGCTCCGATGGGGGGATAGCTTTCTTT
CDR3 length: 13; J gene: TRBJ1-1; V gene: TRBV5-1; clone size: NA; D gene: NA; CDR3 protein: CASSLGDNTEAFF; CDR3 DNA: TGCGCCAGCAGCTTGGGGGATAACACTGAAGCTTTCTTT
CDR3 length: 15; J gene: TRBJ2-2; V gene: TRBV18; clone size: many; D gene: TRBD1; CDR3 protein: CASSPGQTNTGELFF; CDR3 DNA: TGTGCCAGCTCACCGGGACAGACGAACACCGGGGAGCTGTTTTTT
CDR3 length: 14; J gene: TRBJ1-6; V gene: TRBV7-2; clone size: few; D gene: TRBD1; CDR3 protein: CASSWGQGVSPLHF; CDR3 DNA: TGTGCCAGCAGCTGGGGACAGGGTGTTTCACCCCTCCACTTT
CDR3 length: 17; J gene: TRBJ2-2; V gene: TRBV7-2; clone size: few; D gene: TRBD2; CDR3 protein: CASTPGLAGVMSGELFF; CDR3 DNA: TGTGCCAGCACCCCTGGACTAGCGGGAGTAATGAGCGGGGAGCTGTTTTTT
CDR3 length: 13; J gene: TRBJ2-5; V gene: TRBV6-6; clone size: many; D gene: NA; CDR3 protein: CASSSGLQETQYF; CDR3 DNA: TGTGCCAGCAGTAGTGGACTCCAAGAGACCCAGTACTTC
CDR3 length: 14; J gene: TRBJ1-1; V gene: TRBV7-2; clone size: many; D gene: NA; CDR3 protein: CASSLIDGNTEAFF; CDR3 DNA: TGTGCCAGCAGCTTAATAGACGGGAACACTGAAGCTTTCTTT
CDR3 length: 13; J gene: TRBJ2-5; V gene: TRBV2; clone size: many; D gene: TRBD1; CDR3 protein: CASRRDSQETQYF; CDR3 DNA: TGTGCCAGCAGAAGGGACAGTCAAGAGACCCAGTACTTC
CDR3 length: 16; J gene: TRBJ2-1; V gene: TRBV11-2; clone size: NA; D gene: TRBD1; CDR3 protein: CASSRLDREIYNEQFF; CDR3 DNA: TGTGCCAGCAGCCGCTTAGACAGGGAAATCTACAATGAGCAGTTCTTC
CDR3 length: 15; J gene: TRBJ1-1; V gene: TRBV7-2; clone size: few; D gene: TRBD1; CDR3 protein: CASSPTGQLNTEAFF; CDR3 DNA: TGTGCCAGCAGCCCCACGGGACAGCTGAACACTGAAGCTTTCTTT
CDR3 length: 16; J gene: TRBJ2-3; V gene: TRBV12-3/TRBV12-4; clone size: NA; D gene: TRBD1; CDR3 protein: CASIPGYRGPTDTQYF; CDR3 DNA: TGTGCCAGCATTCCAGGATACAGGGGGCCGACAGATACGCAGTATTTT